Listed here is a single T cell receptor beta chain. No antigen is known for it. These data originate in a study of graft-versus-host responses after intestinal transplantation. Study outcomes and limitations: Allografts of patients with graft-donor T cell macrochimerism showed high graft-versus-host to host-versus-graft clone ratios. With peak circulating GvH clone levels came an association with early post-transplant HvG declines.

The CDR3 extends over 12 amino acids. CDR1 MDHEN and CDR2 SYDVKM come from the germline V gene. V was trimmed by 7 bases and J by 2 bases, leaving 8 bases between them. Clones were sequenced by immunoSEQ multiplex PCR, and TCRdb holds only the in-frame ones, with some missing. This table holds 150,000 or so clones, 92% found once. The origin of this receptor is a human donor who received an intestinal transplant. This specimen was unstimulated CD4+ T cells sorted from spleen or lymph node cells, taken before intestinal transplant. The chain has TRBV28 and TRBJ1-2, with D uncertain. DNA for the CDR3: TGTGCCAGCAAGGAGGGCAACTATGGCTACACCTTC. Residues: CASKEGNYGYTF.